Listed below are T cell receptor beta chains from one sample, sequenced in a study of blood T cell repertoires in COVID-19. This table comes from immunoSEQ multiplex PCR, and its TCRdb copy is limited to in-frame clones, with some not included. This sample has about 18,000 clones; around 88% occur once, and the top ten carry 5%. The sample was PBMCs or T cells enriched from blood (not recorded which). The receptors stem from a woman aged 25 to 39 who had recovered from COVID-19. Each CDR3 is given without its conserved first and last residue. The order of the fields is J gene, V gene, clone size, CDR3 protein. The size entry is marked missing in some rows and otherwise reads once, few, many or a size class.

>TRBJ2-5|TRBV4-3|-
ASSQVGDKGETQY
>TRBJ1-6|TRBV7-2|-
ASSHPMGQVGSPLH
>TRBJ2-7|TRBV18|once
ASSPPGQYEQY
>TRBJ2-1|TRBV25-1|few
ASSDPGCPPRWQF
>TRBJ2-7|TRBV4-1|-
ASSQSGYEQY
>TRBJ2-2|TRBV6-4|-
ASSVSSNTGELF
>TRBJ2-7|TRBV29-1|-
SVEDSGGASLYEQY
>TRBJ1-2|TRBV19|once
ASSPLGQMRYGYT
>TRBJ2-7|TRBV4-3|-
ASSQAFGTGGYEQY
>TRBJ1-2|TRBV25-1|-
ASSELQGFSGYT
>TRBJ1-6|TRBV28|-
ASSPDGRQGDNSPLH
>TRBJ1-6|TRBV30|-
AWSVRPLSSYNSPLH
>TRBJ1-2|TRBV7-3|-
ASSPTGARGYT
>TRBJ2-7|TRBV6-1|-
ASSWTSGGGEQY
>TRBJ1-3|TRBV25-1|-
ASGGGAGTIY
>TRBJ1-3|TRBV30|-
AWSVGGPGSGNTIY
>TRBJ1-5|TRBV12-3/TRBV12-4|few
ASSLTDNQPQH
>TRBJ2-3|TRBV11-2|-
ASSFNLGSTDTQY
>TRBJ2-3|TRBV9|-
ASSARSDRGFTDTQY
>TRBJ1-4|TRBV4-1|-
ASRTGTNEKLF
>TRBJ1-2|TRBV6-1|-
ASSEMTGNFNYGYT
>TRBJ1-5|TRBV19|-
ATEQGSQPQH
>TRBJ2-2|TRBV5-1|-
ASSTQGGTGELF
>TRBJ1-3|TRBV3-1/TRBV3-2|-
ASSQILPSGNTIY
>TRBJ1-4|TRBV4-3|-
ASSQDARGEKLF
>TRBJ2-5|TRBV11-2|-
ASSENRGQETQY
>TRBJ2-3|TRBV7-2|-
ASSEFPGLDLSTDTQY
>TRBJ2-5|TRBV7-3|-
ASSSNGGLAGYQETQY
>TRBJ1-1|TRBV6-2/TRBV6-3|-
ASSSLRTSGTEAF
>TRBJ1-4|TRBV4-3|once
ASSQEGQGNEKLF
>TRBJ2-3|TRBV3-1/TRBV3-2|-
ASSQVRGDTQY
>TRBJ1-2|TRBV2|-
ASTIGEVGTAYGYT
>TRBJ1-1|TRBV12-3/TRBV12-4|-
ASSQTGGTEAF
>TRBJ1-2|TRBV30|-
AWRGPGQGNSYGYT
>TRBJ1-5|TRBV19|-
ASQVRGLNQPQH
>TRBJ2-3|TRBV6-5|-
ASRGGLAGTDTQY
>TRBJ2-1|TRBV7-9|-
ASSLATGFTYNEQF
>TRBJ2-7|TRBV6-1|-
ASSGSGGASSYEQY
>TRBJ2-1|TRBV9|-
ASSPQLSGEQF
>TRBJ2-7|TRBV24-1|-
ATSGTGAPYEQY
>TRBJ2-5|TRBV7-2|-
ASSLNLGADSKETQY
>TRBJ1-1|TRBV2|once
ASSERGAGGTEAF
>TRBJ2-5|TRBV7-2|-
ASSLVNREEETQY
>TRBJ2-1|TRBV9|-
ASSGGHPVNEQF
>TRBJ1-2|TRBV12-3/TRBV12-4|-
AIHRDYGYT
>TRBJ1-4|TRBV11-2|-
ASSLGTGGGEKLF
>TRBJ2-5|TRBV9|-
ASSPGTSGGWETQY
>TRBJ2-5|TRBV7-2|-
ASSKTGGETQY